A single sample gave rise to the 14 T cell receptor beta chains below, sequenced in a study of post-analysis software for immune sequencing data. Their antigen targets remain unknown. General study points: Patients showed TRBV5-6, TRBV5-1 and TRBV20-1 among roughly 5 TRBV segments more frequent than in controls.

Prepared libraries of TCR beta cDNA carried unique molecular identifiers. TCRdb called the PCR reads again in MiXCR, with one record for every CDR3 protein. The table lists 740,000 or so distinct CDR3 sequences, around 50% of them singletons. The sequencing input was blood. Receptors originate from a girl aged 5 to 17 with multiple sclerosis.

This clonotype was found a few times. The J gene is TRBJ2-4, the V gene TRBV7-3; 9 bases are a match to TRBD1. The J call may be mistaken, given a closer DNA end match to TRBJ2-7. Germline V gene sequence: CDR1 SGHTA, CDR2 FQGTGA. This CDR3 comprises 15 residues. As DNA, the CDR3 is TGTGCCAGCAGCTTAGCCGGGACAGGGATAAACGAGCAGTACTTC. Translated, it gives CASSLAGTGINEQYF.

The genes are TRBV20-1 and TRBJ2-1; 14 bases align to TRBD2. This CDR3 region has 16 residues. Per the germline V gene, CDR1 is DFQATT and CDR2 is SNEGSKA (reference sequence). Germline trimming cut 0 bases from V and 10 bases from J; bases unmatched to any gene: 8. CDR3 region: CSARDPRTSGGMEQFF. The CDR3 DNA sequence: TGCAGTGCTAGAGATCCGAGGACTAGCGGGGGGATGGAGCAGTTCTTC.

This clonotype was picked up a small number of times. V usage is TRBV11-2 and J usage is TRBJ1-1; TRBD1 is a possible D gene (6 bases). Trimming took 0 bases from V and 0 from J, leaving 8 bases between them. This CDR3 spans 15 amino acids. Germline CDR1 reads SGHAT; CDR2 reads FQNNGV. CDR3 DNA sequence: TGTGCCAGCAGCTTAGATGCAGGGGTGAACACTGAAGCTTTCTTT. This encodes CASSLDAGVNTEAFF. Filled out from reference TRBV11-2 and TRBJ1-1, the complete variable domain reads EAGVAQSPRYKIIEKRQSVAFWCNPISGHATLYWYQQILGQGPKLLIQFQNNGVVDDSQLPKDRFSAERLKGVDSTLKIQPAKLEDSAVYLCASSLDAGVNTEAFFGQGTRLTVV.

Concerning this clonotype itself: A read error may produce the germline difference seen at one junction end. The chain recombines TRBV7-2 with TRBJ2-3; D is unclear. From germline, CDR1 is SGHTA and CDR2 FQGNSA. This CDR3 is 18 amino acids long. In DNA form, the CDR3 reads TGTGCCAGTAGCTTAGAGGCCGCGACCCTTAAGGGCACAGATACGCAGTATTTT. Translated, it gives CASSLEAATLKGTDTQYF. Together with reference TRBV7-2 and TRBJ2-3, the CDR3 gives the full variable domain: GAGVSQSPSNKVTEKGKDVELRCDPISGHTALYWYRQSLGQGLEFLIYFQGNSAPDKSGLPSDRFSAERTGGSVSTLTIQRTQQEDSAVYLCASSLEAATLKGTDTQYFGPGTRLTVL.

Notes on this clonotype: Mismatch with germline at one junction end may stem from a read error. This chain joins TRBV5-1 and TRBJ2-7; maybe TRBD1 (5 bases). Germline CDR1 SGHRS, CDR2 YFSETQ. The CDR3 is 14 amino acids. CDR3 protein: CASRANRNSYGQYF. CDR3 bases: TGCGCCAGCAGAGCAAACAGGAACTCCTACGGGCAGTACTTC.

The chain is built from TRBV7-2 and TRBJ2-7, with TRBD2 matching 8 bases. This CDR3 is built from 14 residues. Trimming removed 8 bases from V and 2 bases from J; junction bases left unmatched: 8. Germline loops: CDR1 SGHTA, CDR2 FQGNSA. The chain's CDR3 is CASGGGRLTYEQYF. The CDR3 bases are TGTGCCAGCGGCGGGGGGCGTTTAACCTACGAGCAGTACTTC.

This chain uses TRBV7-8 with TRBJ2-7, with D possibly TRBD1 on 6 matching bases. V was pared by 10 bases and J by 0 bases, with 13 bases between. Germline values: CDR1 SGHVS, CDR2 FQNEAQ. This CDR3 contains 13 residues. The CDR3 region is CATGTGPSYEQYF. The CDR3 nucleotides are TGTGCCACTGGCACAGGGCCCTCCTACGAGCAGTACTTC.

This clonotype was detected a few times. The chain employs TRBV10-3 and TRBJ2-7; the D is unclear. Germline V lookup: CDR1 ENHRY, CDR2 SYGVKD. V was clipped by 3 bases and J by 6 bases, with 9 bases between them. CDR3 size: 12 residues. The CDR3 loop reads CAISDATSEQYF. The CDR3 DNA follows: TGTGCCATCAGTGATGCTACCAGCGAGCAGTACTTC.

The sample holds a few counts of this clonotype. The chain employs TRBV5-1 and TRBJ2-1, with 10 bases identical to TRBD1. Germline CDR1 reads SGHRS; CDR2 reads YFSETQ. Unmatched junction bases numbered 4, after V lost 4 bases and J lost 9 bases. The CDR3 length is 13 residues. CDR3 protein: CASSRTGGLEQFF. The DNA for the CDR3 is TGCGCCAGCAGCCGGACAGGGGGTCTTGAGCAGTTCTTC.

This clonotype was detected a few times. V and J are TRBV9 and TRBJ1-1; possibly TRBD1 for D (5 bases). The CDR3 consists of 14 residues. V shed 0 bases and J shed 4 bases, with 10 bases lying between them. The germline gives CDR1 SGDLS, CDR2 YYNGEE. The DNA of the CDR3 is TGTGCCAGCAGCGTAGCTGACAGAATCACTGAAGCTTTCTTT. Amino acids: CASSVADRITEAFF.

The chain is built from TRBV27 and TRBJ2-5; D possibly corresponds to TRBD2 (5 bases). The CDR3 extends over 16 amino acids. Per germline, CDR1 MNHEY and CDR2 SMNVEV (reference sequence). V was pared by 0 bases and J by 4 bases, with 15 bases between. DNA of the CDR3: TGTGCCAGCAGTTTATCGGGCGCTCTAGCCCCAGAGACCCAGTACTTC. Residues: CASSLSGALAPETQYF.

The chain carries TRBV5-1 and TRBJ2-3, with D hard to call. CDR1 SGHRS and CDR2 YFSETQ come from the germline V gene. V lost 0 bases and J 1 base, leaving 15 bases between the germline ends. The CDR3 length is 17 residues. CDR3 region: CASSLVRAGLGTDTQYF. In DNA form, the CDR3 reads TGCGCCAGCAGCTTGGTCCGAGCTGGATTGGGCACAGATACGCAGTATTTT.

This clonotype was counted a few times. CDR3 protein: CSASKLAGGHKETQYF. CDR3 in DNA: TGCAGTGCGTCTAAACTAGCGGGGGGGCACAAAGAGACCCAGTACTTC. The chain is built from TRBV20-1 and TRBJ2-5; 13 positions agree with TRBD2. The CDR3 length is 16 residues. J was trimmed by 3 bases and V by 6 bases; bases with no gene match: 10. Germline V gene data show CDR1 as DFQATT and CDR2 as SNEGSKA (reference sequence).

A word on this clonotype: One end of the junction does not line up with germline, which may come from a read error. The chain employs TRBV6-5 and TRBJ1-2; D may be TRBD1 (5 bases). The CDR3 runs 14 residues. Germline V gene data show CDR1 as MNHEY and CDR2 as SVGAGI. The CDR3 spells CAAGGGRQAYDYTF. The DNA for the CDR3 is TGTGCCGCCGGGGGGGGACGTCAAGCCTATGACTACACCTTC.